This T cell receptor (beta chain) was captured by sequencing in a study of OX40 agonist ivuxolimab in advanced cancers. The method was immunoSEQ multiplex PCR; TCRdb's version includes in-frame clones alone and lacks a portion of them. The table records about 40,000 clones, approximately 83% of them present only once. In germline, CDR1 is SGHVS, CDR2 FQNEAQ. This CDR3 spans 15 amino acids. V was cut by 3 bases and J by 0 bases, with 9 bases left in between. Study conclusions and caveats: Circulating CD4+ and CD8+ T cells showed clonal expansion by week 6 at 0.1 to 3.0 mg/kg. Among expanded peripheral T cells, antigen specificity went undetermined. Expanded clones were, on average, more numerous in CD8+ T cells than in CD4+.

This clone was observed at least ten times. Antigen: not known. The source of this sequence is an adult with an advanced solid tumor such as melanoma, head and neck, liver or kidney cancer. This rearrangement joins TRBV7-8 to TRBJ1-5, with D unclear. The starting material was CD4+ or CD8+ T cells sorted from blood, obtained in a trial of the OX40 agonist ivuxolimab. Here the CDR3 reads CASSFDYYSNQPQHF. The CDR3 DNA reads TGTGCCAGCAGCTTTGATTACTATAGCAATCAGCCCCAGCATTTT.